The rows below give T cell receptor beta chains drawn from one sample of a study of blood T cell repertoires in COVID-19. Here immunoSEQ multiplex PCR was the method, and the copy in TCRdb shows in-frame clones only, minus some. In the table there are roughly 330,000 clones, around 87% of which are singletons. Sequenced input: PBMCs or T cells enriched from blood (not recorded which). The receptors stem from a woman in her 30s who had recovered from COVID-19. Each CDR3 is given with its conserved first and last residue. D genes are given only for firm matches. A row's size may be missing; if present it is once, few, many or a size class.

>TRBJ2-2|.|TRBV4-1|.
TGCGCCAGCAGCCCTACCAGGGGGCTAGCGGACACCGGGGAGCTGTTTTTT
CASSPTRGLADTGELFF
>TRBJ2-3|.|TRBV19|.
TGTGCCAGTAGTACAGAGGCAAACACAGATACGCAGTATTTT
CASSTEANTDTQYF
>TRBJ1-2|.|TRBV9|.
TGTGCCAGCAGCGTAGATTTCGGGGTACGAGGCTACACCTTC
CASSVDFGVRGYTF
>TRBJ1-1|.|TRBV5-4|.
TGTGCCAGCAGCTTGGCTACAGTGAACACTGAAGCTTTCTTT
CASSLATVNTEAFF
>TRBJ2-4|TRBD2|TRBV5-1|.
TGCGCCAGCAGCTTCGGACTAGCGGAGACGGACATTCAGTACTTC
CASSFGLAETDIQYF
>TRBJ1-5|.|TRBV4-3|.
TGCGCCAGCAGCCAAGATCGGGGGAGCAATCAGCCCCAGCATTTT
CASSQDRGSNQPQHF
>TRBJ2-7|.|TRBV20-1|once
TGCAGTGCTAGTAGGGGATACGAGCAGTACTTC
CSASRGYEQYF
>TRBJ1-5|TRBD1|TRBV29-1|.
TGCAGCGTTGGGGACAGGGCGGGAAGTGGCAATCAGCCCCAGCATTTT
CSVGDRAGSGNQPQHF
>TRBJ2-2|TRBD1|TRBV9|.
TGTGCCAGCAGCACGGACAGGGGGGTCAGGGAGCTGTTTTTT
CASSTDRGVRELFF
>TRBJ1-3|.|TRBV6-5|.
TGTGCCAGCAGGGCAGGGAGAAACACCATATATTTT
CASRAGRNTIYF
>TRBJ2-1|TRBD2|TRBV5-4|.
TGTGCCAGCAGCTTTCCCAGCGGGGGGGCCTACAATGAGCAGTTCTTC
CASSFPSGGAYNEQFF
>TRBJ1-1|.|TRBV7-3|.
TGTGCCAGCAGCCGGGCTGGGGGCGGGTTGGCTTTCTTT
CASSRAGGGLAFF
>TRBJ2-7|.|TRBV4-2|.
TGTGCCAGCAGCCAAGAAAAGGGAGGGGGGGCCCTCGAGCAGTACTTC
CASSQEKGGGALEQYF
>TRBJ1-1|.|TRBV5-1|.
TGCGCCAGCAGCTTGGCCGACAGGTCTGAAGCTTTCTTT
CASSLADRSEAFF
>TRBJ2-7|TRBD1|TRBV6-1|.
TGTGCCAGCAGTGTGTTCGGGACAGGGGATCCGTACGAGCAGTACTTC
CASSVFGTGDPYEQYF
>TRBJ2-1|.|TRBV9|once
TGTGCCAGCAGCGTAGGCAGTTCCTACAATGAGCAGTTCTTC
CASSVGSSYNEQFF
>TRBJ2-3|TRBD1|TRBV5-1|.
TGCGCCAGCAGCCATCAGGGGGCCAGCACAGATACGCAGTATTTT
CASSHQGASTDTQYF
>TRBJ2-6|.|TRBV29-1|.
TGCAGCGTTGCAGGGGAGAATTCTGGGGCCAACGTCCTGACTTTC
CSVAGENSGANVLTF
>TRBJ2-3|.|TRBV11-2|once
TGTGCCAGCAGCTTAGGGCAGGGGGGATATCGTACGCAGTATTTT
CASSLGQGGYRTQYF
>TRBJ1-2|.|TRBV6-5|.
TGTGCCAGCAGTCCGGGGAGGGTCTATGGCTACACCTTC
CASSPGRVYGYTF
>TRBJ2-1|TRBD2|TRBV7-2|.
TGTGCCAGCAGCCTGGGGCGGGGGACCCTGTTCTTC
CASSLGRGTLFF
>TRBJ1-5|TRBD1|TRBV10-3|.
TGTGCCATCAGCCGACAGGGGGTGGGGAGTCAGCCCCAGCATTTT
CAISRQGVGSQPQHF
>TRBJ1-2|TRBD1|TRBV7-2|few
TGTGCCAGCAGCTTCGGGACAGGGGTTGTCTTCTATGGCTACACCTTC
CASSFGTGVVFYGYTF
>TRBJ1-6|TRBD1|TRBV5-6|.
TGTGCCAGCAGCCGTCTGGGGACAGGCAACTCACCCCTCCACTTT
CASSRLGTGNSPLHF
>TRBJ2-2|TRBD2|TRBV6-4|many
TGTGCCAGCAGTGAAGGTAGCGGGCCCGACGGGGAGCTGTTTTTT
CASSEGSGPDGELFF
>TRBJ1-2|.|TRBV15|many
TGTGCCACCAGCAGAGATCGCGGCGGAGATGGCTACACCTTC
CATSRDRGGDGYTF
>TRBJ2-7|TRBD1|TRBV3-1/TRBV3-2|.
TGTGCCAGCAGCCCAAGGGGACAGGGGTTTAAGGACGAGCAGTACTTC
CASSPRGQGFKDEQYF
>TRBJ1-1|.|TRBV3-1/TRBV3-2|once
TGTGCCAGCAGCCAGGGCCTACACGACGAGAACACTGAAGCTTTCTTT
CASSQGLHDENTEAFF
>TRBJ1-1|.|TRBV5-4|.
TGTGCCAGCAGCTTGGCCGACCGGAGGACTGAAGCTTTCTTT
CASSLADRRTEAFF
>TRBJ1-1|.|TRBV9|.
TGTGCCAGCAGCGTACAGGGAGGCACTGAAGCTTTCTTT
CASSVQGGTEAFF
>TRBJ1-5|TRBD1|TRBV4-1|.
TGCGCCACCTCCCGACAGGGGGCAGGTCAGCCCCAGCATTTT
CATSRQGAGQPQHF
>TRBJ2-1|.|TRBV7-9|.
TGTGCCAGCAGCTCCCTGAGCCCGAGTTTGGTTTACAATGAGCAGTTCTTC
CASSSLSPSLVYNEQFF
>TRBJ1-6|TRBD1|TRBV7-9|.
TGTGCCAGCAGCCCAGAAGGGACAGACCATTCACCCCTCCACTTT
CASSPEGTDHSPLHF